The 17 T cell receptor beta chains given below trace back to one sample, sequenced in a study of regulatory T cells in long-lasting Graves disease. Sample time point: newly diagnosed GD, antithyroid drugs for less than 3 months. The TCR library was made from RNA that had been extracted from PBMCs in TRIzol. Relying on iRepertoire HTBI primers and Arm-PCR of CDR3 regions, the team built TCR beta libraries. TCRdb processed the multiplex PCR reads anew with MiXCR; each CDR3 protein has one entry. Seen here are about 330,000 distinct CDR3 sequences, roughly 17% observed once, and the top ten hold just over 20%. These data also formed part of another study, on T cells in Graves' hyperthyroidism and ophthalmopathy.

This material consisted of peripheral blood mononuclear cells (PBMCs), taken at new diagnosis, from a patient treated with antithyroid drugs. These receptors were obtained from a woman younger than 30 with Graves disease.

This clonotype was seen ten or more times. The rearrangement uses TRBV5-1 and TRBJ1-5; 9 bases map to TRBD1. CDR1 SGHRS and CDR2 YFSETQ come from the germline V gene. V shed 4 bases, J shed 6 bases, and the junction held 11 bases outside the gene matches. The CDR3 has 16 amino acids. In nucleotides, the CDR3 is TGCGCCAGCAGCGCATACAGGGGGCAAGGCATTCAGCCCCAGCATTTT. Amino acids: CASSAYRGQGIQPQHF.

This clonotype showed up many times. The junction shows a germline mismatch at one end, possibly a read error. The gene calls are TRBV5-1 and TRBJ1-5; 8 bases are a match to TRBD1. Germline loops: CDR1 SGHRS, CDR2 YFSETQ. CDR3 length: 14 residues. CDR3 loop: CASSAVDRAQPQHF. CDR3 nucleotide sequence: TGTGCCAGCAGCGCGGTGGACAGGGCTCAGCCCCAGCATTTT.

This clonotype was detected many times. The chain combines TRBV27 with TRBJ2-1; 15 nucleotides align to TRBD2. The CDR3 runs to 17 residues. J gave up 1 base and V 5 bases, and 3 bases lay outside the gene matches. Germline lookup yields CDR1 MNHEY and CDR2 SMNVEV (reference sequence). The CDR3 sequence is CASSTGLAGGSYNEQFF. CDR3 nucleotide sequence: TGTGCCAGCAGTACGGGACTAGCGGGAGGTTCCTACAATGAGCAGTTCTTC.

The sample holds many counts of this clonotype. The rearrangement links TRBV6-2 or TRBV6-3 to TRBJ2-5; a possible D gene is TRBD1 (6 bases). The V end was cut by 2 bases, the J end by 5 bases, with 9 bases between. Per the germline V gene, CDR1 is MNHEY and CDR2 is SVGEGT. The CDR3 runs 13 residues. This chain's CDR3 is CASSYQGRETQYF. CDR3 sequence (DNA): TGTGCCAGCAGTTACCAGGGGCGGGAGACCCAGTACTTC.

This clonotype was observed at least ten times. The rearrangement links TRBV7-8 to TRBJ2-4, with 8 bases fitting TRBD2. The trim removed 1 base at V and 0 bases at J, leaving 5 bases unmatched. Germline assignment: CDR1 SGHVS and CDR2 FQNEAQ. There are 17 residues in the CDR3. CDR3 sequence reads: CASSLGRLAIAKNIQYF. The DNA for the CDR3 is TGTGCCAGCAGCTTAGGGCGACTAGCGATAGCCAAAAACATTCAGTACTTC.

At least ten counts were recorded for this clonotype. The rearrangement links TRBV2 to TRBJ2-1; 12 positions agree with TRBD2. Per the germline V gene, CDR1 is SNHLY and CDR2 is FYNNEI. There are 17 residues in the CDR3. With V trimmed by 7 bases and J by 9 bases, 16 bases remained unmatched. The CDR3 is CASTRRTLAGGNTEQFF. Written as DNA, the CDR3 is TGTGCCAGCACCCGTCGTACACTAGCGGGGGGCAACACTGAGCAGTTCTTC.

This rearrangement joins TRBV28 to TRBJ1-2, with D unresolved. This CDR3 comprises 12 residues. V gave up 4 bases and J gave up 8 bases, with 11 bases separating them. From germline, CDR1 is MDHEN and CDR2 SYDVKM. The CDR3 nucleotides read TGTGCCAGCAGTTCCCTTAAGTCAGGCTACACCTTC. Translating gives CASSSLKSGYTF.

The rearrangement uses TRBV28 and TRBJ1-6; D is perhaps TRBD1 (5 bases). Germline V lookup: CDR1 MDHEN, CDR2 SYDVKM. The V end was cut by 4 bases, the J end by 0 bases, with 10 bases between. The CDR3 extends over 16 amino acids. The CDR3 spells CASSSPGSSYNSPLHF. In DNA, the CDR3 is TGTGCCAGCAGTTCACCAGGGAGCTCCTATAATTCACCCCTCCACTTT.

This clonotype was picked up many times. This sequence joins TRBV6-5 and TRBJ2-7; 9 bases align to TRBD2. Germline V gives CDR1 MNHEY, CDR2 SVGAGI. CDR3 length: 15 residues. V was pared by 4 bases and J by 2 bases, with 6 bases of the junction left unmatched. CDR3 coding DNA: TGTGCCAGCAGTTCCCCGACTAGCGGAACCTACGAGCAGTACTTC. Translating it yields CASSSPTSGTYEQYF.

This clonotype was counted a single time. The rearrangement links TRBV19 to TRBJ2-3; D gene uncertain. The germline V and J ends were trimmed by 9 bases and 0 bases, with 13 bases remaining between them. The CDR3 has 14 amino acids. Germline V gene lookup returns CDR1 LNHDA and CDR2 SQIVND (reference sequence). CDR3 amino acids: CASNSRSSTDTQYF. CDR3 DNA: TGTGCCAGCAACTCCCGTTCAAGCACAGATACGCAGTATTTT. Filled out from reference TRBV19 and TRBJ2-3, the complete variable domain reads DGGITQSPKYLFRKEGQNVTLSCEQNLNHDAMYWYRQDPGQGLRLIYYSQIVNDFQKGDIAEGYSVSREKKESFPLTVTSAQKNPTAFYLCASNSRSSTDTQYFGPGTRLTVL.

This clonotype has a single count. The gene calls are TRBV19 and TRBJ1-1; a weak D match, TRBD1 (6 bases). The germline gives CDR1 LNHDA, CDR2 SQIVND (reference sequence). CDR3 length: 17 residues. Trimming shortened V by 2 bases and J by 0 bases, and 16 bases separated the two germline ends. The CDR3 is CASSISWGRLMNTEAFF. DNA of the CDR3: TGTGCCAGTAGTATATCGTGGGGGCGCCTTATGAACACTGAAGCTTTCTTT. Looking up the rest from reference TRBV19 and TRBJ1-1 gives the full variable domain: DGGITQSPKYLFRKEGQNVTLSCEQNLNHDAMYWYRQDPGQGLRLIYYSQIVNDFQKGDIAEGYSVSREKKESFPLTVTSAQKNPTAFYLCASSISWGRLMNTEAFFGQGTRLTVV.

This clonotype was found many times. The chain carries TRBV7-8 and TRBJ2-5; D may be TRBD1 or TRBD2 (6 bases each). There are 17 residues in the CDR3. The ends were cut back, 1 base at V and 1 base at J, with 16 bases in the middle. The germline V gene has CDR1 SGHVS and CDR2 FQNEAQ. CDR3 residues: CASSLVGGRRGQETQYF. CDR3 in DNA: TGTGCCAGCAGCTTAGTAGGGGGAAGGCGGGGCCAAGAGACCCAGTACTTC.

Note on this clonotype: A much larger clone sits a single nucleotide away, making a read error possible. The genes are TRBV6-1 and TRBJ1-1; possibly TRBD1 for D (5 bases). There are 17 residues in the CDR3. Germline values: CDR1 MNHNS, CDR2 SASEGT. This CDR3 is CASSEWRLLELDTEALF. CDR3 DNA sequence: TGTGCCAGCAGTGAGTGGCGACTTCTTGAACTGGACACTGAAGCTCTCTTT.

A note on this clonotype: This may stem from a read error, because a much larger clone lies one nucleotide away. The chain recombines TRBV10-3 with TRBJ1-2; the match to TRBD1 covers 7 bases. Germline values: CDR1 ENHRY, CDR2 SYGVKD. V was pared by 5 bases and J by 3 bases, with 12 bases of the junction left unmatched. This CDR3 has 16 amino acids. The CDR3 spells CAISPRDSRSHYGYTF. The CDR3 nucleotides are TGTGCCATCAGTCCCAGGGACAGCCGGAGTCACTATGGCTACACCTTC.

In the case of this clonotype: A much larger clone lies a single base off, so this may be a read error. The chain combines TRBV7-3 with TRBJ1-2, with 8 bases identical to TRBD1. The germline CDR1 and CDR2 sequences are SGHTA and FQGTGA. The J segment lost 6 bases and the V segment lost 6 bases, leaving 12 bases of the junction unmatched. The CDR3 loop spans 15 amino acids. The CDR3, as DNA: TGTGCCAGCAGTGATTCGGCAGGGGGCGGGCATGGCTACACCTTC. This translates into CASSDSAGGGHGYTF.

This clonotype was seen a few times. This chain links TRBV5-5 with TRBJ2-5; D may be TRBD2 (5 bases). The CDR3 is 14 amino acids. Germline values: CDR1 SGHKS, CDR2 YYEKEE (reference sequence). V lost 4 bases to trimming and J lost 3 bases, with 13 bases between them. The CDR3 coding sequence is TGTGCCAGCAGCCACCCGGACGGGAAAGAGACCCAGTACTTC. This gives the protein CASSHPDGKETQYF.

There are many counts of this clonotype. The CDR3 bases are TGTGCCAGCAGCTCTTGGCTAGCGGGGGAAGAGACCCAGTACTTC. This gives the protein CASSSWLAGEETQYF. This sequence joins TRBV7-8 and TRBJ2-5; 10 bases agree with TRBD2. The CDR3 is made up of 15 amino acids. Germline V gene sequence: CDR1 SGHVS, CDR2 FQNEAQ. The V segment lost 4 bases and the J segment 3 bases; nucleotides outside the gene matches: 5.